This is a list of T cell receptor beta chains from one sample in a study of technical replicates of blood from a few donors. Data came from immunoSEQ multiplex PCR; TCRdb stores just in-frame clones and leaves some out. The sample holds more than 90,000 clones, approximately 95% seen once. Sequencing input: T cells isolated from PBMCs. These receptors were collected from a human donor in good health. The CDR3 runs from the conserved cysteine through the conserved F or W. D genes are given only for firm matches. Part of the rows lack a size; the others show once, few, many or a class for expanded clones.

NA	TRBV28	15	TRBD1	TRBJ1-5	CASSPVTGASKPQHF	TGTGCCAGCAGTCCGGTGACAGGGGCGAGTAAGCCCCAGCATTTT
NA	TRBV25-1	15	TRBD2	TRBJ2-1	CASSDWVAGGGEQFF	TGTGCCAGCAGTGATTGGGTAGCGGGAGGGGGGGAGCAGTTCTTC
NA	TRBV27	17	TRBD1	TRBJ2-7	CASSFHSTTGGPYEQYF	TGTGCCAGCAGTTTCCATTCAACGACAGGGGGCCCCTACGAGCAGTACTTC
NA	TRBV15	20	TRBD1	TRBJ2-3	CATSRDPFVGQGRSTDTQYF	TGTGCCACCAGCAGGGACCCCTTTGTGGGACAGGGGAGGTCCACAGATACGCAGTATTTT
NA	TRBV27	15	NA	TRBJ1-4	CASSFIQATNEKLFF	TGTGCCAGCAGTTTTATACAGGCAACTAATGAAAAACTGTTTTTT
once	TRBV9	15	TRBD1	TRBJ2-1	CASSSTGGGYNEQFF	TGTGCCAGCAGCTCAACAGGGGGTGGCTACAATGAGCAGTTCTTC
NA	TRBV5-1	12	TRBD2	TRBJ2-7	CASSSSGTEQYF	TGCGCCAGCAGCTCTAGCGGGACCGAGCAGTACTTC
NA	TRBV2	15	TRBD2	TRBJ2-5	CASSSSGGDQETQYF	TGTGCCAGCAGTTCTAGCGGGGGGGACCAAGAGACCCAGTACTTC
NA	TRBV6-5	14	TRBD1	TRBJ1-1	CASSQPNGQAEAFF	TGTGCCAGCAGCCAACCTAATGGACAGGCTGAAGCTTTCTTT
NA	TRBV10-1	13	NA	TRBJ2-2	CASSEGQAGELFF	TGCGCCAGCTCCGAAGGTCAGGCCGGGGAGCTGTTTTTT
NA	TRBV11-3	15	NA	TRBJ2-3	CASSLVYRSTDTQYF	TGTGCCAGCAGCTTAGTCTACAGGAGCACAGATACGCAGTATTTT
NA	TRBV28	13	NA	TRBJ1-1	CASSFATDTEAFF	TGTGCCAGCAGTTTCGCGACTGACACTGAAGCTTTCTTT
NA	TRBV15	15	NA	TRBJ2-3	CATSSGLFGPDTQYF	TGTGCCACCAGCAGTGGACTGTTCGGACCAGATACGCAGTATTTT
NA	TRBV28	16	TRBD1	TRBJ2-7	CASSLRGLQGVGGQYF	TGTGCCAGCAGTTTACGGGGTCTACAGGGGGTGGGAGGGCAGTACTTC
NA	TRBV10-2	16	TRBD2	TRBJ2-7	CASRLRGSGSSYEQYF	TGCGCCAGCAGACTCCGTGGGAGCGGGAGTTCCTACGAGCAGTACTTC
few	TRBV10-3	12	TRBD1	TRBJ1-1	CAIRLQGGEAFF	TGTGCCATCAGATTACAGGGGGGAGAAGCTTTCTTT
NA	TRBV18	16	NA	TRBJ1-1	CASSRPPGQKNTEAFF	TGTGCCAGCTCACGACCCCCCGGACAGAAGAACACTGAAGCTTTCTTT
NA	TRBV5-1	14	NA	TRBJ1-1	CASSSGGPNTEAFF	TGCGCCAGCAGCAGCGGGGGACCTAACACTGAAGCTTTCTTT
NA	TRBV28	15	TRBD1	TRBJ2-2	CASRTTGGNTGELFF	TGTGCCAGCAGGACGACAGGGGGGAACACCGGGGAGCTGTTTTTT
NA	TRBV19	16	TRBD1	TRBJ1-2	CASKGTGGDRDYGYTF	TGTGCCAGTAAGGGGACAGGGGGCGATCGGGACTATGGCTACACCTTC
once	TRBV14	14	NA	TRBJ2-5	CASSQDRRGETQYF	TGTGCCAGCAGCCAAGATCGTAGGGGAGAGACCCAGTACTTC
NA	TRBV4-1	16	NA	TRBJ2-5	CASSQDRRVTQETQYF	TGCGCCAGCAGCCAAGACCGTCGGGTCACCCAAGAGACCCAGTACTTC
NA	TRBV7-9	15	TRBD1	TRBJ1-3	CASNPSPGQINTIYF	TGTGCCAGCAACCCTAGCCCGGGACAGATAAACACCATATATTTT
NA	TRBV2	16	TRBD2	TRBJ2-1	CASRDASGHSYNEQFF	TGTGCCAGCAGAGATGCTAGCGGTCACTCCTACAATGAGCAGTTCTTC
NA	TRBV5-1	16	TRBD2	TRBJ2-3	CASSFRLAGLTDTQYF	TGCGCCAGCAGCTTTAGGCTAGCGGGACTCACAGATACGCAGTATTTT
NA	TRBV7-9	16	TRBD2	TRBJ2-3	CASSLPPGLAWDTQYF	TGTGCCAGCAGCCTTCCGCCGGGACTAGCGTGGGATACGCAGTATTTT
NA	TRBV27	16	TRBD1	TRBJ1-6	CASSLGQGGNNSPLHF	TGTGCCAGCAGTCTTGGACAGGGCGGTAATAATTCACCCCTCCACTTT
NA	TRBV6-6	12	NA	TRBJ2-1	CASSLLADEQFF	TGTGCCAGCAGTTTGTTGGCTGATGAGCAGTTCTTC
NA	TRBV5-1	20	TRBD2	TRBJ2-5	CASSLLRPGTSGGPQETQYF	TGCGCCAGCAGCCTGCTACGTCCCGGGACTAGCGGGGGTCCCCAAGAGACCCAGTACTTC
NA	TRBV4-1	14	NA	TRBJ2-5	CASSQSRGWETQYF	TGCGCCAGCAGCCAGTCCAGGGGCTGGGAGACCCAGTACTTC
NA	TRBV5-1	15	TRBD2	TRBJ2-7	CASSSDLAVSYEQYF	TGCGCCAGCAGCTCCGATCTAGCGGTCTCCTACGAGCAGTACTTC
NA	TRBV12-5	16	TRBD1	TRBJ1-4	CASGYEPGQDNEKLFF	TGTGCTAGTGGCTACGAACCGGGACAGGATAATGAAAAACTGTTTTTT
NA	TRBV13	14	TRBD2	TRBJ2-5	CASSLLADKETQYF	TGTGCCAGCAGCTTACTAGCGGACAAAGAGACCCAGTACTTC
NA	TRBV27	15	NA	TRBJ1-2	CASRTLWGEDYGYTF	TGTGCCAGCAGGACCTTATGGGGGGAGGACTATGGCTACACCTTC
NA	TRBV9	11	TRBD1	TRBJ1-1	CASTDRGPAFF	TGTGCCAGCACTGACAGGGGACCAGCTTTCTTT
NA	TRBV19	12	TRBD1	TRBJ1-4	CASKDRAEKLFF	TGTGCCAGTAAGGACAGGGCCGAAAAACTGTTTTTT
NA	TRBV27	17	TRBD2	TRBJ2-3	CASSFYPTSGRPDTQYF	TGTGCCAGCAGCTTCTACCCGACTAGCGGGAGGCCAGATACGCAGTATTTT